This T cell receptor (beta chain) stems from a study of blood T cell repertoires in COVID-19 (dated by TCRdb to 2018 to 2021). Background for the entire study: Samples from collaborators originated in the United States, Italy and Spain and spanned both the acute and convalescent phases of COVID-19. A de-identified subject ID, COVID-19 status, age in years and sex were almost always included in the sample metadata. Deeply sampled blood TCRbeta repertoires from subjects exposed to, actively infected with, or recovered from COVID-19 were included in the dataset. Where available, HLA class I and class II types were taken from metadata supplied by the sample provider and were not determined by assay-based typing. The repertoires were made available in a free public database intended to serve as a resource for research on the immune response to SARS-CoV-2. The samples were drawn from two sources: the first 160 participants of the ongoing ImmuneRACE study, and 1,254 subjects contributed by 6 global collaborators. The prospective study material was composed of cDNA or gDNA derived from T cells, B-cell-depleted T cells, or PBMCs.

Of note for this clone: The antigen it binds to is not known. Qualities for individual bases were not recorded, and no much larger clone is one base off.

General conclusions and limits of the study: The amount of clinical and demographic metadata varied by source and participant and was provided uncurated.

The immunoSEQ Assay, a bias-controlled multiplex PCR, was used to amplify TCRbeta CDR3 regions from genomic DNA. The original methods were these. The number of nucleated cells in each sample was estimated by amplification of reference gene primers within the assay. To quantify the absolute abundance of each unique TCRbeta CDR3 rearrangement, sequence reads were collapsed and filtered. For each sample, productive Simpson clonality was calculated as the square root of Simpson's diversity index across productive rearrangements. Held by TCRdb, this immuneACCESS table contains in-frame sequences only and omits some clones. Under half of the omission traces to an unresolved V gene where checked; the cause of the rest is unknown. V, J and clone size derive from that table, while D and trimming were established from the DNA sequence. The sample yields 100,000 to 150,000 clones; 70% to 75% were counted once. The top ten constitute around 6% of the sample.

Collaborating institutions collected whole blood in K2EDTA tubes following their own protocols. For TCRbeta analysis, collaborators shipped samples in one of three forms: frozen whole blood, isolated PBMCs, or DNA extracted from either of those sample types. V trim: 6 bases; J trim: 6 bases; unmatched bases: 9. The germline V gene gives CDR1 as MNHEY and CDR2 as SVGAGI. CDR3 length: 14 amino acids, cysteine to phenylalanine. Only CDR3 DNA remains: 42 bases, in frame from the first base. Here the chain combines TRBV6-5 and TRBJ1-2; 8 junctional bases match TRBD1. This TCR came from a man between 60 and 75 years old with acute or convalescent COVID-19. Specimen: peripheral blood. The CDR3 protein is CASRKRQGADGYTF. The DNA sequence follows: TGTGCCAGCAGAAAACGTCAGGGGGCCGATGGCTACACCTTC.